This T cell receptor (beta chain) was documented in a study of blood T cell repertoires in COVID-19 (dated by TCRdb to the early 2020s). Turning to the overall study: Samples from collaborators originated in the United States, Italy and Spain and spanned both the acute and convalescent phases of COVID-19. Samples came from the ongoing ImmuneRACE study (first 160 participants) plus 1,254 subjects from 6 global collaborators. The material from the prospective study consisted of cDNA or gDNA derived from T cells, B-cell-depleted T cells, or PBMCs. Deeply sampled blood TCRbeta repertoires from subjects exposed to, actively infected with, or recovered from COVID-19 were included in the dataset. HLA class I and class II types, where available, came from metadata supplied by the sample provider rather than from assay-based typing. A de-identified subject ID, COVID-19 status, age in years and sex were almost always included in the sample metadata. The repertoires were made available in a free public database intended to serve as a resource for research on the immune response to SARS-CoV-2. The paper's findings and limits, for the study overall: The amount of clinical and demographic metadata varied by source and participant and was provided uncurated.

Collaborating institutions collected whole blood in K2EDTA tubes following their own protocols. For TCRbeta analysis, collaborator samples were shipped as frozen whole blood, as isolated PBMCs, or as DNA extracted from either sample type. Notes on this clone: There is no known antigen for this receptor. Base qualities are not at hand, and no much larger clone is one base apart.

The V end gives up 3 bases and the J end 6 bases, leaving 10 bases in the junction not matched to a gene. The CDR3 goes from the cysteine to the phenylalanine over 17 residues. Solely the CDR3 DNA is kept, with 51 bases framed from the first base. The germline V gene (reference sequence) supplies CDR1 LNHDA and CDR2 SQIVND. The immunoSEQ Assay, a bias-controlled multiplex PCR, was used to amplify TCRbeta CDR3 regions from genomic DNA. Processing in the source paper ran as follows. Nucleated cell counts per sample were estimated from amplification of reference gene primers within the assay. To quantify the absolute abundance of each unique TCRbeta CDR3 rearrangement, sequence reads were collapsed and filtered. For each sample, productive Simpson clonality was calculated as the square root of Simpson's diversity index over productive rearrangements. As stored in TCRdb, this immuneACCESS dataset retains in-frame rearrangements with V and J assigned. A fraction of the clones does not appear; measured against another copy, unresolved V genes explain less than half of the discrepancy, and the remainder lacks a known reason. V and J calls and clone size are those listed in that table; D and trimming were worked out from the DNA. Recorded for this sample are some 330,000 clones; approximately 90% of them occurred a single time. The ten most abundant clones make up more than 3% of the sample.

Recombination linked TRBV19 to TRBJ1-5; 11 bases in the junction line up with TRBD1. The sample comprised peripheral blood. The TCR comes from a woman between 50 and 59 years old with active or convalescent COVID-19. The DNA sequence is TGTGCCAGTAGTATTACCACCGGGACAGGGGGGGTTCAGCCCCAGCATTTT. It translates to CASSITTGTGGVQPQHF.